This T cell receptor (beta chain) comes out of a study of T cells after yellow fever vaccination. Findings and limits, study-wide: It was a small share of clonotypes that appeared in both CD4 and CD8 compartments.

TCRdb itself ran the 5' RACE reads through MiXCR, one entry per CDR3 protein. This repertoire shows around 590,000 distinct CDR3 sequences, roughly an eighth found once; its top ten account for about 15%. This CDR3 has 12 amino acids. V lost 11 bases, J lost 4 bases, and 15 bases lay in between. Germline V gene sequence: CDR1 SEHNR, CDR2 FQNEAQ (reference sequence). This clonotype has just a few counts. Antigen unknown. The chain is built from TRBV7-9 and TRBJ2-7, with D perhaps matching TRBD1 or TRBD2 (5 bases each). The sequencing here drew on PBMCs, taken on the day of the yellow fever booster vaccination. The receptor was isolated from a man under 40 who received the YFV17D yellow fever vaccine. The CDR3: CAARDRPYEQYF. CDR3 sequence (DNA): TGTGCCGCCCGGGACCGTCCGTACGAGCAGTACTTC. Together with reference TRBV7-9 and TRBJ2-7, the CDR3 gives the full variable domain: DTGVSQNPRHKITKRGQNVTFRCDPISEHNRLYWYRQTLGQGPEFLTYFQNEAQLEKSRLLSDRFSAERPKGSFSTLEIQRTEQGDSAMYLCAARDRPYEQYFGPGTRLTVT.